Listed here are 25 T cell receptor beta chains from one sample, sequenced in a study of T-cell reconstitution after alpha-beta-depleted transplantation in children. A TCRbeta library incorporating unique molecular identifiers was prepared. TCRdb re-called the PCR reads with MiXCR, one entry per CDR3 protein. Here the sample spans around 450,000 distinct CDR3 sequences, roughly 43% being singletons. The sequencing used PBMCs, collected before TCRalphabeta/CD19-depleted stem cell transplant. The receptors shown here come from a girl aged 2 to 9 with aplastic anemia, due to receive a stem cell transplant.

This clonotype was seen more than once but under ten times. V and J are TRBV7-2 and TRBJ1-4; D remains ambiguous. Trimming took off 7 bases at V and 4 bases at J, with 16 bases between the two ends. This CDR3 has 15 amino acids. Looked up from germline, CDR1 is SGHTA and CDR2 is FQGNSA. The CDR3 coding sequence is TGTGCCAGCAAGCGTGGTTGGGGTCTTAATGAAAAACTGTTTTTT. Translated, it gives CASKRGWGLNEKLFF.

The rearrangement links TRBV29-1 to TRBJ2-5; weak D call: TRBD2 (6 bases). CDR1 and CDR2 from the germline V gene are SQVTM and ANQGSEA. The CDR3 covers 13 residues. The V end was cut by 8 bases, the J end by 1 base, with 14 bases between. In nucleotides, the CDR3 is TGCAGCCTACGGGACTCTGCCCAAGAGACCCAGTACTTC. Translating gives CSLRDSAQETQYF.

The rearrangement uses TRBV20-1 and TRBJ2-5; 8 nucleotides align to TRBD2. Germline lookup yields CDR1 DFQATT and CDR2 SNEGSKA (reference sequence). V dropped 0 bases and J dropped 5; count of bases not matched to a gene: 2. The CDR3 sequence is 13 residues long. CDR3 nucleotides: TGCAGTGCTAGAGATACGGGGGGGGAGACCCAGTACTTC. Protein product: CSARDTGGETQYF.

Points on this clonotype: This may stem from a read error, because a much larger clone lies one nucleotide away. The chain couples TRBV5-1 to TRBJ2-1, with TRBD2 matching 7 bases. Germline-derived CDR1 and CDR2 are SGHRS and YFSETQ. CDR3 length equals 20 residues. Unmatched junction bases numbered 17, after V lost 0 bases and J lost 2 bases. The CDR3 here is CASSLGSSGPRLETYNEQFF. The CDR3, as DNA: TGCGCCAGCAGCTTGGGTTCTAGCGGCCCAAGACTAGAGACCTACAATGAGCAGTTCTTC.

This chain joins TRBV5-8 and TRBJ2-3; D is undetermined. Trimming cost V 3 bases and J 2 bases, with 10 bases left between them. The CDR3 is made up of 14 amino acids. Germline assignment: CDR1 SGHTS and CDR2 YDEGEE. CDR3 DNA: TGTGCCAGCAGCTCAGCCCCCCTCACAGATACGCAGTATTTT. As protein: CASSSAPLTDTQYF.

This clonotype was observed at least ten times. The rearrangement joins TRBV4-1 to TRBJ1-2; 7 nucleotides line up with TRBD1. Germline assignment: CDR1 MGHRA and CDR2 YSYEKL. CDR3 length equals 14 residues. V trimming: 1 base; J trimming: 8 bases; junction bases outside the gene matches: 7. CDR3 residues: CASSQADRVGGYTF. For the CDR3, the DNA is TGCGCCAGCAGCCAAGCAGACAGGGTAGGCGGCTACACCTTC.

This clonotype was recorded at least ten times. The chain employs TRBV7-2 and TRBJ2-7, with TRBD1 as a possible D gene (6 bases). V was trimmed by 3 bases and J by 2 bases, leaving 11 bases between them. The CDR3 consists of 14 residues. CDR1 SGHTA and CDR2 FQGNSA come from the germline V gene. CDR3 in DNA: TGTGCCAGCAGCTTGGGCAGGGGAACCTACGAGCAGTACTTC. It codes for CASSLGRGTYEQYF.

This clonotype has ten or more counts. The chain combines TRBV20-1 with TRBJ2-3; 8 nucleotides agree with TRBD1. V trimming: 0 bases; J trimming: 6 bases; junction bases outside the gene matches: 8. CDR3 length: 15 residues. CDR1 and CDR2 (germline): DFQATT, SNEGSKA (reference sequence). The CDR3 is CSAREFGRTGDTQYF. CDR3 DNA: TGCAGTGCTAGAGAGTTTGGACGGACAGGGGATACGCAGTATTTT.

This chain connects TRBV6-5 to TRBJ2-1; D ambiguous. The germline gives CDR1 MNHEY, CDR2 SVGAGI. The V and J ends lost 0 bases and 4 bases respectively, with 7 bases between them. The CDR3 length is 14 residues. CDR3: CASSYSRAYNEQFF. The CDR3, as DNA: TGTGCCAGCAGTTACTCGCGTGCGTACAATGAGCAGTTCTTC.

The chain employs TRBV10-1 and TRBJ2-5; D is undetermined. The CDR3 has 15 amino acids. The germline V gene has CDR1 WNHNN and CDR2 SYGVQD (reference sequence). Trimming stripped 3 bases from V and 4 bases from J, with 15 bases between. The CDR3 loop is CASSEGRYLGETQYF. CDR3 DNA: TGCGCCAGCAGTGAAGGACGGTATCTGGGAGAGACCCAGTACTTC.

The CDR3 sequence is CATGETGYEQYF. DNA of the CDR3: TGTGCCACAGGAGAAACTGGCTACGAGCAGTACTTC. The chain carries TRBV6-1 and TRBJ2-7; D unclear. The CDR3 has 12 amino acids. Germline CDR1 is MNHNS and CDR2 is SASEGT. The V end lost 10 bases, the J end lost 3 bases, and 13 bases lay between the germline ends.

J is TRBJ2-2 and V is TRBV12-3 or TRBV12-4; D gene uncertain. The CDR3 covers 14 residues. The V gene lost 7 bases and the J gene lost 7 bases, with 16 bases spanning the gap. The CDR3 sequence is CASTLMSEGGELFF. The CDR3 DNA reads TGTGCCAGCACCCTAATGTCGGAAGGCGGGGAGCTGTTTTTT.

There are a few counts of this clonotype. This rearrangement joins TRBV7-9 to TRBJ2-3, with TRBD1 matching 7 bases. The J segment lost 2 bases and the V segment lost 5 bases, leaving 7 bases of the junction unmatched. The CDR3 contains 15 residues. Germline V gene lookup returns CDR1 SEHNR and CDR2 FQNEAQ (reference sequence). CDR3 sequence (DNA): TGTGCCAGCAGCGAAGGGACAGCGATCACAGATACGCAGTATTTT. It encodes CASSEGTAITDTQYF.

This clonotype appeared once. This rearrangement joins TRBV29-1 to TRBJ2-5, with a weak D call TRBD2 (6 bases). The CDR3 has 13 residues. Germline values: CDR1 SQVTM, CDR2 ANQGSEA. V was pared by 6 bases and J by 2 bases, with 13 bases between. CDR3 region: CSVARDLQETQYF. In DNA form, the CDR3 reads TGCAGCGTGGCCCGGGACTTACAAGAGACCCAGTACTTC.

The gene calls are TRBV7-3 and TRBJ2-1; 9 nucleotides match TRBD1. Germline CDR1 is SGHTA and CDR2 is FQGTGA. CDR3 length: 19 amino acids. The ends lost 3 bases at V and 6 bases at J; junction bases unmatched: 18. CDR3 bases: TGTGCCAGCAGCTTCCTATCGGGGGCGGGACAGGGATACCTCAATGAGCAGTTCTTC. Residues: CASSFLSGAGQGYLNEQFF. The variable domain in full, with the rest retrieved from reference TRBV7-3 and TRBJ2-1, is GAGVSQTPSNKVTEKGKYVELRCDPISGHTALYWYRQSLGQGPEFLIYFQGTGAADDSGLPNDRFFAVRPEGSVSTLKIQRTERGDSAVYLCASSFLSGAGQGYLNEQFFGPGTRLTVL.

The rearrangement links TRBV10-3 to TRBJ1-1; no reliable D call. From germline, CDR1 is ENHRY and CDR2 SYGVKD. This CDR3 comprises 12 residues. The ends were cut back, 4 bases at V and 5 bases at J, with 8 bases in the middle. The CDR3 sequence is CAISGGVTEAFF. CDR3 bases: TGTGCCATCAGTGGTGGGGTAACTGAAGCTTTCTTT.

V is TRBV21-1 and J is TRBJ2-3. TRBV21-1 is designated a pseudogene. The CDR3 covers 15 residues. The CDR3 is CASSKNSFQSDTQYF. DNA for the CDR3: TGTGCCAGCAGCAAGAATAGCTTCCAGTCGGATACGCAGTATTTT.

The CDR3 bases are TGTGCCAGCAGCTGGACAGGGGACCTCACTGAAGCTTTCTTT. It yields the protein CASSWTGDLTEAFF. The gene calls are TRBV6-1 and TRBJ1-1; 9 nucleotides agree with TRBD1. The V segment lost 6 bases and the J segment 4 bases; nucleotides outside the gene matches: 6. CDR1 is MNHNS, CDR2 SASEGT, per germline. The CDR3 length is 14 residues.

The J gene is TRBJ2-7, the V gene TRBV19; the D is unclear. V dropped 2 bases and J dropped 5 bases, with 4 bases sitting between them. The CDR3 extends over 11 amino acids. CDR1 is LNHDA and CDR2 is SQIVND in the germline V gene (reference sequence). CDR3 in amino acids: CASSISDEQYF. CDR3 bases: TGTGCCAGTAGTATAAGCGACGAGCAGTACTTC. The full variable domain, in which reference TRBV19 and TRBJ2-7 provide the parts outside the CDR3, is DGGITQSPKYLFRKEGQNVTLSCEQNLNHDAMYWYRQDPGQGLRLIYYSQIVNDFQKGDIAEGYSVSREKKESFPLTVTSAQKNPTAFYLCASSISDEQYFGPGTRLTVT.

As DNA, the CDR3 is TGTGCCAGCAGCTTCTTTTCCGGGGAGCTGTTTTTT. It codes for CASSFFSGELFF. This chain connects TRBV11-2 to TRBJ2-2; D remains unclear. The V gene lost 3 bases and the J gene lost 6 bases, with 5 bases spanning the gap. CDR3 size: 12 residues. CDR1 is SGHAT, CDR2 FQNNGV, per germline.

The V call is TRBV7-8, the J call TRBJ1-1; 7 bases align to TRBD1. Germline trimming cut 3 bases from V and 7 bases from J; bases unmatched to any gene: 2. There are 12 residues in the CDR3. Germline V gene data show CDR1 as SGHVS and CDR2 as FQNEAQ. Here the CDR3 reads CASSFGDSEAFF. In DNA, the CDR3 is TGTGCCAGCAGCTTCGGGGACAGTGAAGCTTTCTTT.

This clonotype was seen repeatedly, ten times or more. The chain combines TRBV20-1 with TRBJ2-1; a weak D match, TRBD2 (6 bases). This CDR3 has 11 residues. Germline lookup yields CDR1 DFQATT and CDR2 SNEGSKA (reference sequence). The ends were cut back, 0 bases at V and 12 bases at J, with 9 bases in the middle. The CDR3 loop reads CSARDRRAQFF. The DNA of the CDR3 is TGCAGTGCTAGAGATAGGAGGGCGCAGTTCTTC.

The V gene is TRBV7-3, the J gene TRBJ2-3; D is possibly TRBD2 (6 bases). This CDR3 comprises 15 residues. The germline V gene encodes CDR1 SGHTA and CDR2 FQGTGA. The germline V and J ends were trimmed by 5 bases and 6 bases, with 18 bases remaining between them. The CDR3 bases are TGTGCCAGCAGCATGTCCCCGGGGGAGTCGGATACGCAGTATTTT. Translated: CASSMSPGESDTQYF.

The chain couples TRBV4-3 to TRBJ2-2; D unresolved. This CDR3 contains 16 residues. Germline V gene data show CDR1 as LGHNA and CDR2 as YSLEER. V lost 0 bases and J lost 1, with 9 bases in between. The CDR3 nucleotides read TGCGCCAGCAGCCAAGATGCACTGATGAACACCGGGGAGCTGTTTTTT. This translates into CASSQDALMNTGELFF.

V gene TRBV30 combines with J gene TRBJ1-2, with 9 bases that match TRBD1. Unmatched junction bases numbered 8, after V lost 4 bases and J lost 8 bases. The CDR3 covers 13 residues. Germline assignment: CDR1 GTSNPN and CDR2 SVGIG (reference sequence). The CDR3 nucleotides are TGTGCCTGGAACAGGGGGCCGTCGGAAGGCTACACCTTC. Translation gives CAWNRGPSEGYTF.